This T cell receptor beta chain was identified during a study of T cell clones after liver transplantation. Unstimulated PBMCs were sorted into CD3+CD4+ and CD3+CD8+ populations. This clone was counted only a few times. Data came from immunoSEQ multiplex PCR; TCRdb stores just in-frame clones and leaves some out. The sample holds 85,000 to 130,000 clones, 80% to 85% seen once. Germline V lookup: CDR1 SSHAT, CDR2 FNYEAQ (reference sequence). This CDR3 spans 15 amino acids. After removal of 4 bases from V and 0 bases from J, the junction contained 2 bases not matched to a gene. This sequence was found in a human donor who received a liver transplant. The sample in question was CD4+ T cells from blood, obtained before liver transplant. The chain has TRBV7-7 and TRBJ2-2, with 7 bases aligning to TRBD1. The CDR3 here is CASSSDRANTGELFF. The CDR3 DNA reads as TGTGCCAGCAGCTCCGACAGGGCGAACACCGGGGAGCTGTTTTTT.